The present TCR beta chain was sequenced within a study of CD8+ T cells in alopecia areata. For the study at large: Each day, treated patients took oral tofacitinib twice, at 5 to 10 mg per dose.

This clone occurred a few times. What it binds is unknown. Described treatment: oral pan-JAK inhibitor, 5-10 mg twice daily. Collection of lesional scalp punch biopsies and peripheral blood was performed in alopecia areata patients. The CDR3 consists of 15 residues. Trimming took 4 bases from V and 7 from J, leaving 19 bases between them. Germline V gene data show CDR1 as MNHEY and CDR2 as SMNVEV (reference sequence). Study-wide results and limits: Both scalp clonality and the expanded CD8+ clones among the top 100 showed a significant decrease with tofacitinib.

As the sequencing template, cDNA was produced by extracting RNA and reverse transcribing it. The repertoire was sequenced with immunoSEQ multiplex PCR; TCRdb's copy has only in-frame clones and lacks some. The sample lists some 200,000 clones; around two fifths were seen once. The receptor was isolated from a human donor with alopecia areata. The sequenced sample was CD4+ T cells sorted from blood, obtained between weeks 36 and 40, from a patient treated with tofacitinib. The chain carries TRBV27 and TRBJ1-2, with D unclear. The CDR3 DNA reads TGTGCCAGCAGTTCCGTACGATCCGCTAAAGTTGGCTACACCTTC. It is translated as CASSSVRSAKVGYTF.